This TCR beta chain was sequenced for a study of T-cell reconstitution after alpha-beta-depleted transplantation in children. Points from the study as a whole: Surviving recipient T cells and thymic progenitors accounted for the high day-60 TCRbeta diversity observed in some patients.

The CDR3 consists of 17 residues. Germline V lookup: CDR1 MNHNS, CDR2 SASEGT. Losses at the gene ends were 4 bases for V and 9 bases for J; bases not matched to a gene: 16. To note about this clonotype: No antigen is known for it.

Unique molecular identifiers tagged the TCRbeta library. Each CDR3 protein gets one entry after TCRdb re-called the PCR reads with MiXCR. The sample lists 610,000 or so distinct CDR3 sequences, approximately 30% seen once, with around a third in the top ten. The sequence derives from a boy younger than two with Wiskott-Aldrich syndrome, due to receive a stem cell transplant. The sequencing here drew on PBMCs, taken before TCRalphabeta/CD19-depleted stem cell transplant. The chain carries TRBV6-1 and TRBJ2-4, with 9 bases lining up with TRBD1. The CDR3 here is CASSAFTGGLGQAIQYF. The DNA of the CDR3 is TGTGCCAGCAGTGCTTTTACAGGGGGCCTTGGACAGGCCATTCAGTACTTC.